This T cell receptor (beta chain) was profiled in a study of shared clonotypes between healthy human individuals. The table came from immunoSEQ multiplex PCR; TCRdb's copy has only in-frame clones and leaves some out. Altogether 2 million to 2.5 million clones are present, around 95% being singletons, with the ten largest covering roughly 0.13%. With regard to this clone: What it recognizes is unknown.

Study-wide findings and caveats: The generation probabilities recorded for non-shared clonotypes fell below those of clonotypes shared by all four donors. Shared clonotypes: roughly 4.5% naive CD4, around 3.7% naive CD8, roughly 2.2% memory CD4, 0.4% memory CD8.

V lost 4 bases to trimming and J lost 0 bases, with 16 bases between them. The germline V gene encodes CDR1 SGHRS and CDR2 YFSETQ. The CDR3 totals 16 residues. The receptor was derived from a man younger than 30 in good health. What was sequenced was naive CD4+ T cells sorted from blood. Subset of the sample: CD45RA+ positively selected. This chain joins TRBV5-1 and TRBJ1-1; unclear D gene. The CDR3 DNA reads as TGCGCCAGCAGCCCGGAGGGAATGACGATGAACACTGAAGCTTTCTTT. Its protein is CASSPEGMTMNTEAFF.